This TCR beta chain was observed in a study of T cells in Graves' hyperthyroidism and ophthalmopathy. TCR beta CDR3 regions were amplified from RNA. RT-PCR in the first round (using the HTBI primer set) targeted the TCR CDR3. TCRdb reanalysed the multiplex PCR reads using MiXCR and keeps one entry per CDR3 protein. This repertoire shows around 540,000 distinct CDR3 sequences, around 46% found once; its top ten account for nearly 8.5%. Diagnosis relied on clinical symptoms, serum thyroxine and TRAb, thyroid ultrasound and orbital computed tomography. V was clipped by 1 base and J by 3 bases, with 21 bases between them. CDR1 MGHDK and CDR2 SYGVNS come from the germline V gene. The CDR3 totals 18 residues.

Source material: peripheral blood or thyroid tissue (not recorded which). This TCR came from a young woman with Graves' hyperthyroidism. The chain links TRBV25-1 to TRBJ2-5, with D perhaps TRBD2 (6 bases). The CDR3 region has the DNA TGTGCCAGCAGTGAATCAGGATGGGAGGTGTGGGGCAAAGAGACCCAGTACTTC. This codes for CASSESGWEVWGKETQYF.